A selection of T cell receptor beta chains follows, all from one sample in a study of cytomegalovirus exposure and HLA in healthy donors. Assay: immunoSEQ multiplex PCR; the TCRdb copy retains only in-frame clones and omits some. The sample includes over 85,000 clones, roughly 90% of them seen just once. The sample was PBMCs. The receptors here all came from a woman aged 30 to 39 in good health and CMV-seropositive. Both conserved end residues are part of each CDR3. D genes are given only for firm matches. Clone size is not always given. Where it is, it says once, few, many or a class for expanded clones.

clone size	D gene	V gene	J gene	CDR3 protein	CDR3 DNA
NA	TRBD1	TRBV25-1	TRBJ1-5	CASSHGGGGGNQPQHF	TGTGCCAGCAGTCATGGAGGGGGCGGAGGCAATCAGCCCCAGCATTTT
few	TRBD2	TRBV7-2	TRBJ2-7	CASSLTRMGLAPGGKQYF	TGTGCCAGCAGCTTAACGCGTATGGGACTCGCACCCGGGGGGAAGCAGTACTTC
NA	NA	TRBV18	TRBJ1-4	CASSPNSGKNEKLFF	TGTGCCAGCTCACCAAACTCAGGGAAGAATGAAAAACTGTTTTTT
NA	TRBD1	TRBV5-1	TRBJ2-3	CASSISGTGRGTDTQYF	TGCGCCAGCAGCATCTCCGGGACAGGGAGGGGCACAGATACGCAGTATTTT
NA	TRBD1	TRBV15	TRBJ1-2	CATSGDRGHYTF	TGTGCCACCAGCGGGGACAGGGGGCACTACACCTTC
NA	TRBD2	TRBV5-1	TRBJ2-1	CASSRRQTGGYNEQFF	TGCGCCAGCAGCAGGAGACAAACGGGGGGATACAATGAGCAGTTCTTC
once	TRBD1	TRBV7-9	TRBJ1-4	CASSPGTEDEKLFF	TGTGCCAGCAGCCCCGGGACAGAGGATGAAAAACTGTTTTTT
NA	NA	TRBV5-6	TRBJ2-1	CASSLPGLGHNEQFF	TGTGCCAGCAGCCTCCCTGGTTTGGGCCACAATGAGCAGTTCTTC
once	TRBD2	TRBV13	TRBJ2-7	CASSQGLVADYEQYF	TGTGCCAGCAGCCAGGGACTAGTGGCAGACTACGAGCAGTACTTC
NA	NA	TRBV30	TRBJ1-5	CAWSVGGDNQPQHF	TGTGCCTGGAGTGTGGGGGGAGATAATCAGCCCCAGCATTTT
NA	NA	TRBV7-2	TRBJ2-3	CASSSDWVSTDTQYF	TGTGCCAGCAGCTCCGACTGGGTGAGCACAGATACGCAGTATTTT
once	TRBD2	TRBV7-6	TRBJ2-5	CASSPGAAGVGETQYF	TGTGCCAGCAGCCCCGGGGCTGCGGGAGTAGGAGAGACCCAGTACTTC
NA	NA	TRBV4-3	TRBJ2-2	CASSQERYTGELFF	TGCGCCAGCAGCCAGGAGCGGTACACCGGGGAGCTGTTTTTT
NA	NA	TRBV6-6	TRBJ1-5	CASSYVDQPQHF	TGTGCCAGCAGTTACGTCGATCAGCCCCAGCATTTT
NA	NA	TRBV6-1	TRBJ2-7	CASSEPVNEQYF	TGTGCCAGCAGTGAACCCGTTAACGAGCAGTACTTC
NA	NA	TRBV18	TRBJ2-7	CASSPRDISYEQYF	TGTGCCAGCTCACCACGGGACATCTCCTACGAGCAGTACTTC
NA	TRBD2	TRBV19	TRBJ2-7	CASSISSGSPGEQYF	TGTGCCAGTAGTATAAGTAGCGGGAGTCCGGGCGAGCAGTACTTC
NA	NA	TRBV7-3	TRBJ1-1	CASSQQSHTEAFF	TGTGCCAGCAGCCAACAGAGCCACACTGAAGCTTTCTTT
once	NA	TRBV6-5	TRBJ1-3	CASSYSASGNTIYF	TGTGCCAGCAGTTACTCGGCTTCTGGAAACACCATATATTTT
NA	TRBD2	TRBV7-3	TRBJ2-2	CASSLSGGYPNTGELFF	TGTGCCAGCAGCCTAAGCGGGGGCTACCCGAACACCGGGGAGCTGTTTTTT
NA	TRBD2	TRBV4-2	TRBJ2-7	CASSVSGSRPEQYF	TGTGCCAGCAGCGTCAGCGGGAGTCGTCCCGAGCAGTACTTC
NA	NA	TRBV30	TRBJ1-1	CAWSVWGGKNTEAFF	TGTGCCTGGAGTGTATGGGGGGGGAAGAACACTGAAGCTTTCTTT
NA	TRBD2	TRBV14	TRBJ2-1	CASSRTSGSSGEQFF	TGTGCCAGCAGCCGGACTAGCGGGAGTTCTGGAGAGCAGTTCTTC
NA	TRBD1	TRBV4-2	TRBJ2-7	CASRARGTYEQYF	TGTGCCAGCAGGGCCAGGGGGACCTACGAGCAGTACTTC
NA	NA	TRBV2	TRBJ2-7	CASSEGGRIYEQYF	TGTGCCAGCAGTGAGGGGGGGCGGATCTACGAGCAGTACTTC
NA	NA	TRBV5-1	TRBJ2-1	CASSLKGNEQFF	TGCGCCAGCAGCTTAAAGGGGAATGAGCAGTTCTTC
NA	TRBD1	TRBV25-1	TRBJ2-1	CASSEEGALWNEQFF	TGTGCCAGCAGTGAAGAGGGGGCATTGTGGAATGAGCAGTTCTTC
many	NA	TRBV6-1	TRBJ1-5	CASSDPDQPQHF	TGTGCCAGCAGTGACCCTGATCAGCCCCAGCATTTT
NA	TRBD2	TRBV9	TRBJ2-1	CASSVGSGGLYNEQFF	TGTGCCAGCAGCGTAGGGAGCGGGGGGCTCTACAATGAGCAGTTCTTC
NA	NA	TRBV4-3	TRBJ2-7	CASSPTITYEQYF	TGCGCCAGCAGCCCGACAATCACGTACGAGCAGTACTTC
NA	NA	TRBV4-3	TRBJ2-3	CASSQAGQKPDTQYF	TGCGCCAGCAGCCAAGCTGGACAGAAGCCAGATACGCAGTATTTT
NA	TRBD1	TRBV7-2	TRBJ1-1	CASSWSTGRGTEAFF	TGTGCCAGCAGCTGGTCGACAGGGCGGGGAACTGAAGCTTTCTTT
few	TRBD2	TRBV7-9	TRBJ2-7	CASSPTSGGTYEQYF	TGTGCCAGCAGCCCAACTAGCGGGGGCACCTACGAGCAGTACTTC
NA	NA	TRBV27	TRBJ1-6	CASSLVTGNNSPLHF	TGTGCCAGCAGTTTGGTTACGGGAAATAATTCACCCCTCCACTTT
NA	NA	TRBV29-1	TRBJ1-1	CSVSQGTNTEAFF	TGCAGCGTCTCACAGGGAACGAACACTGAAGCTTTCTTT
NA	NA	TRBV30	TRBJ2-3	CAWSGHGGSTDTQYF	TGTGCCTGGAGTGGCCATGGGGGGTCCACAGATACGCAGTATTTT
NA	TRBD1	TRBV14	TRBJ2-5	CASSPWTGAQETQYF	TGTGCCAGCAGCCCCTGGACAGGCGCACAAGAGACCCAGTACTTC
NA	NA	TRBV9	TRBJ2-1	CASSGDRNEQFF	TGTGCCAGCAGCGGAGACAGGAATGAGCAGTTCTTC
NA	NA	TRBV7-2	TRBJ2-1	CASSLARVYEQFF	TGTGCCAGCAGCTTAGCCAGGGTATATGAGCAGTTCTTC
NA	NA	TRBV4-1	TRBJ1-3	CASSQDRGGTGNTIYF	TGCGCCAGCAGCCAAGATCGGGGGGGAACCGGAAACACCATATATTTT
NA	NA	TRBV6-5	TRBJ1-1	CASSYTRRVNTEAFF	TGTGCCAGCAGTTACACCCGACGGGTGAACACTGAAGCTTTCTTT
NA	TRBD1	TRBV6-4	TRBJ2-3	CASSDGTGTDTQYF	TGTGCCAGCAGTGACGGGACAGGGACAGATACGCAGTATTTT
NA	TRBD1	TRBV15	TRBJ1-6	CATSRDQTGGNNSPLHF	TGTGCCACCAGCAGAGATCAAACAGGGGGAAATAATTCACCCCTCCACTTT
NA	TRBD2	TRBV2	TRBJ2-1	CASTWTSGMGQFF	TGTGCCAGCACCTGGACTAGCGGGATGGGACAGTTCTTC
NA	NA	TRBV10-3	TRBJ2-5	CAISESRFLETQYF	TGTGCCATCAGTGAGTCGAGGTTTTTGGAGACCCAGTACTTC
NA	NA	TRBV7-2	TRBJ2-1	CASSLGGLSEPEQFF	TGTGCCAGCAGCTTAGGTGGTCTAAGCGAACCTGAGCAGTTCTTC
NA	NA	TRBV5-1	TRBJ2-7	CASSLGAGSSYEQYF	TGCGCCAGCAGCTTGGGGGCAGGAAGCTCCTACGAGCAGTACTTC
NA	TRBD1	TRBV14	TRBJ2-7	CASSLPRGGTGVGRGPEQYF	TGTGCCAGCAGTCTTCCCCGAGGGGGGACAGGGGTGGGGAGGGGCCCCGAGCAGTACTTC
NA	TRBD2	TRBV9	TRBJ2-2	CASSGSSVWTSGRAPNTGELFF	TGTGCCAGCAGCGGCTCTAGCGTTTGGACTAGCGGGAGGGCCCCGAACACCGGGGAGCTGTTTTTT
NA	TRBD2	TRBV29-1	TRBJ2-7	CSVMGGRTYEQYF	TGCAGCGTCATGGGGGGGAGGACCTACGAGCAGTACTTC
NA	NA	TRBV6-1	TRBJ1-3	CASSEAPGAGNTIYF	TGTGCCAGCAGTGAAGCGCCGGGGGCTGGAAACACCATATATTTT
NA	TRBD1	TRBV6-6	TRBJ1-3	CATTGVGNTIYF	TGTGCCACTACAGGGGTCGGAAACACCATATATTTT
NA	NA	TRBV6-5	TRBJ1-3	CASSYSIGIGGNTIYF	TGTGCCAGCAGTTACTCGATCGGGATAGGGGGAAACACCATATATTTT
NA	TRBD1	TRBV5-8	TRBJ2-5	CASSLVGQGVMEGETQYF	TGTGCCAGCAGCTTGGTTGGACAGGGGGTAATGGAGGGAGAGACCCAGTACTTC
NA	NA	TRBV5-6	TRBJ2-7	CASSWRSFEQYF	TGTGCCAGCAGCTGGAGGTCTTTCGAGCAGTACTTC
NA	NA	TRBV4-1	TRBJ2-7	CASSQDRRGHYEQYF	TGCGCCAGCAGCCAAGATCGCAGGGGACACTACGAGCAGTACTTC
once	NA	TRBV30	TRBJ2-3	CAWSVRGGASDTQYF	TGTGCCTGGAGTGTAAGGGGGGGGGCGTCAGATACGCAGTATTTT
NA	NA	TRBV4-1	TRBJ2-3	CASSQVGKRVSDTQYF	TGCGCCAGCAGCCAAGTGGGAAAGCGGGTTTCGGATACGCAGTATTTT
NA	TRBD2	TRBV6-5	TRBJ2-1	CASSRVGLARTEQFF	TGTGCCAGCAGTCGAGTGGGACTAGCGAGAACTGAGCAGTTCTTC